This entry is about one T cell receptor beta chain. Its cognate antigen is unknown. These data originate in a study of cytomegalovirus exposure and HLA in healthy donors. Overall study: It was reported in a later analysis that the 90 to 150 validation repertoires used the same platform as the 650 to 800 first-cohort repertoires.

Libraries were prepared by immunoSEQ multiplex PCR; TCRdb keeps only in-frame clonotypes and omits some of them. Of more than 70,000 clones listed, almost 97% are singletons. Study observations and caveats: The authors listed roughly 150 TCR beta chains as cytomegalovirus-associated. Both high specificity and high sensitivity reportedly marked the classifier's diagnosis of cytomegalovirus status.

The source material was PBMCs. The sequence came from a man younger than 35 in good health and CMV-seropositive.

In DNA form, the CDR3 reads TGTGCCAGCAGCCAAGCAACCGGGACAGGGTTTTTCGGCTACACCTTC. This sequence encodes CASSQATGTGFFGYTF. This chain joins TRBV14 and TRBJ1-2; 9 bases align to TRBD1. CDR3 length: 16 amino acids. CDR1 SGHDN and CDR2 FVKESK come from the germline V gene. The V segment lost 1 base and the J segment 8 bases; nucleotides outside the gene matches: 11.